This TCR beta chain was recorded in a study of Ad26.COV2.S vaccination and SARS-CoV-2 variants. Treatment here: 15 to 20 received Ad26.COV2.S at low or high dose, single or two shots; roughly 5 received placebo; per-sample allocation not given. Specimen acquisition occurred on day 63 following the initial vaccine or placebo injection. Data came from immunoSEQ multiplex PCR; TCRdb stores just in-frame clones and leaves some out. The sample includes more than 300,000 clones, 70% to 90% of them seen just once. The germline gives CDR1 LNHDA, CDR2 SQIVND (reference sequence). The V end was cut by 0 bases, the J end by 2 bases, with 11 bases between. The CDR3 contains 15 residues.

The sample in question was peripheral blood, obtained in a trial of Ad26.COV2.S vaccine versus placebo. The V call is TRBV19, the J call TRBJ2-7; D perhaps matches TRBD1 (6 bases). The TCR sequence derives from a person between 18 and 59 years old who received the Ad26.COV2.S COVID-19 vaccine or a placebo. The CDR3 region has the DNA TGTGCCAGTAGTATAGACGTACAGGGACCCTACGAGCAGTACTTC. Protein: CASSIDVQGPYEQYF.